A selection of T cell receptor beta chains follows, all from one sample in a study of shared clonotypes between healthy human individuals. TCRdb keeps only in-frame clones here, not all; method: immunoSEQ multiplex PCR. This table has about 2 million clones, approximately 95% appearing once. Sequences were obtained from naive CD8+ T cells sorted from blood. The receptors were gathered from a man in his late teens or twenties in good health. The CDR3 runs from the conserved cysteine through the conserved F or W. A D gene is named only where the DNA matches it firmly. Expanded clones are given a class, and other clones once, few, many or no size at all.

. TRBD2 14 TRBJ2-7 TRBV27 CASSLVAGVNEQYF TGTGCCAGCAGTTTAGTAGCGGGAGTTAACGAGCAGTACTTC
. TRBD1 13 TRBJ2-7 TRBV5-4 CASSSDRVYEQYF TGTGCCAGCAGCTCGGACAGGGTCTACGAGCAGTACTTC
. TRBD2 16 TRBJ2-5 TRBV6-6 CASSQPGLAVQETQYF TGTGCCAGCAGTCAACCGGGACTAGCGGTACAAGAGACCCAGTACTTC
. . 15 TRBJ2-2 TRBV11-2 CASSPKRANTGELFF TGTGCCAGCAGCCCAAAGCGCGCGAACACCGGGGAGCTGTTTTTT
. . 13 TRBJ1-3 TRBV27 CASSPLFGNTIYF TGTGCCAGCAGTCCCCTGTTTGGAAACACCATATATTTT
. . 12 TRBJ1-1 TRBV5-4 CASSLDYTEAFF TGTGCCAGCAGCTTGGACTACACTGAAGCTTTCTTT
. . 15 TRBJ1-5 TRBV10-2 CASSDPGAFNQPQHF TGCGCCAGCAGTGACCCAGGGGCGTTCAATCAGCCCCAGCATTTT
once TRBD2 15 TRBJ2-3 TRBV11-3 CASSLEAGAADTQYF TGTGCCAGCAGCTTAGAGGCGGGAGCGGCAGATACGCAGTATTTT
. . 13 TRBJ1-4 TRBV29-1 CSVGGPNNEKLFF TGCAGCGTTGGGGGACCTAATAATGAAAAACTGTTTTTT
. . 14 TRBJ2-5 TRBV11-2 CASSFSGGQETQYF TGTGCCAGCAGCTTTTCCGGGGGCCAAGAGACCCAGTACTTC
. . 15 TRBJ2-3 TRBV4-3 CASSQDRSFSYTQYF TGCGCCAGCAGCCAAGACAGATCCTTTTCTTATACGCAGTATTTT
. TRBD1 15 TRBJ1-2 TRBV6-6 CASSYGTGDGYGYTF TGTGCCAGCAGTTACGGGACAGGGGACGGCTATGGCTACACCTTC